A selection of T cell receptor beta chains follows, all from one sample in a study of CD8+ T cells in alopecia areata. Profiled with immunoSEQ multiplex PCR; TCRdb holds only in-frame clones, not every one. The data hold some 170,000 clones, with around half observed a single time. The sequenced sample was CD8+ T cells sorted from blood, obtained at week 24, from a patient treated with tofacitinib. Receptor source: a human donor with alopecia areata. Both conserved end residues are part of each CDR3. Fields, in order: V gene, D gene, clone size, J gene, CDR3 protein, CDR3 DNA. D genes are given only for firm matches. Clone size is not always given. Where it is, it says once, few, many or a class for expanded clones.

TRBV18	TRBD2	few	TRBJ2-3	CASSPTSGATDTQYF	TGTGCCAGCTCACCAACTAGCGGGGCCACAGATACGCAGTATTTT
TRBV12-5	NA	NA	TRBJ1-2	CASGPIPSGGGYTF	TGTGCTAGTGGCCCAATCCCCTCGGGGGGTGGCTACACCTTC
TRBV10-3	NA	NA	TRBJ1-2	CAISESSKAGDHYGYTF	TGTGCCATCAGTGAGTCGTCGAAGGCGGGGGATCACTATGGCTACACCTTC
TRBV7-9	NA	NA	TRBJ2-7	CASSLSDRTYEQYF	TGTGCCAGCAGCCTCTCGGACCGAACCTACGAGCAGTACTTC
TRBV4-3	TRBD2	NA	TRBJ2-1	CASSPSDTGGYNEQFF	TGCGCCAGCAGCCCCTCCGACACGGGAGGATACAATGAGCAGTTCTTC
TRBV15	NA	NA	TRBJ1-2	CATSRGAPGRNNYGYTF	TGTGCCACCAGCAGAGGAGCCCCGGGACGTAATAACTATGGCTACACCTTC
TRBV11-2	NA	NA	TRBJ2-1	CASSLGAALYNEQFF	TGTGCCAGCAGCTTAGGGGCAGCTCTCTACAATGAGCAGTTCTTC
TRBV10-2	TRBD2	few	TRBJ2-3	CASEPSGGNTQYF	TGCGCCAGCGAGCCAAGCGGGGGGAATACGCAGTATTTT
TRBV29-1	TRBD1	NA	TRBJ2-7	CSVEDIGQGRRYEQYF	TGCAGCGTTGAAGATATTGGACAGGGGCGGAGGTACGAGCAGTACTTC
TRBV23-1	NA	NA	TRBJ1-5	CASSQRGAILDQPQHF	TGCGCCAGCAGTCAGAGGGGGGCGATCCTGGATCAGCCCCAGCATTTT
TRBV9	NA	NA	TRBJ2-3	CASSVAQGMRDTQYF	TGTGCCAGCAGCGTAGCTCAGGGGATGAGAGATACGCAGTATTTT
TRBV7-2	NA	NA	TRBJ2-3	CASSLAGWTPSTDTQYF	TGTGCCAGCAGCTTAGCTGGGTGGACACCCAGCACAGATACGCAGTATTTT
TRBV5-1	NA	few	TRBJ1-2	CASSPGLRDGYTF	TGCGCCAGCAGCCCAGGCCTTAGGGATGGCTACACCTTC
TRBV19	NA	NA	TRBJ1-5	CASLTDINSNQPQHF	TGTGCCAGTTTAACTGATATAAATAGCAATCAGCCCCAGCATTTT
TRBV29-1	NA	NA	TRBJ1-2	CSVPNEGNNYGYTF	TGCAGCGTTCCTAACGAGGGAAATAACTATGGCTACACCTTC
TRBV15	TRBD1	NA	TRBJ1-2	CATSRDRQGIYGYTF	TGTGCCACCAGCAGAGATCGACAGGGGATCTATGGCTACACCTTC
TRBV29-1	NA	few	TRBJ1-2	CSVLPPDNYGYTF	TGCAGCGTTCTGCCCCCGGACAACTATGGCTACACCTTC
TRBV19	NA	NA	TRBJ2-6	CASRTQTVSGANVLTF	TGTGCCAGTAGGACCCAGACGGTCTCTGGGGCCAACGTCCTGACTTTC
TRBV29-1	NA	NA	TRBJ1-1	CSVVATWAGSTEAFF	TGCAGCGTTGTAGCGACTTGGGCAGGGTCCACTGAAGCTTTCTTT
TRBV11-2	NA	NA	TRBJ2-1	CASSLLDSSYNEQFF	TGTGCCAGCAGCTTATTGGACAGCTCCTACAATGAGCAGTTCTTC
TRBV9	NA	NA	TRBJ1-2	CASSVAGSGLGYGYTF	TGTGCCAGCAGCGTAGCGGGTTCGGGGTTGGGTTATGGCTACACCTTC
TRBV25-1	TRBD1	NA	TRBJ1-2	CASRDTGARYGYTF	TGTGCCAGCAGGGATACAGGGGCCCGCTATGGCTACACCTTC
TRBV15	NA	NA	TRBJ2-1	CATSRVGYDYYNEQFF	TGTGCCACCAGCAGAGTGGGTTACGACTACTACAATGAGCAGTTCTTC
TRBV4-3	TRBD2	few	TRBJ2-7	CASSQGSGVLYEQYF	TGCGCCAGCAGCCAAGGTAGCGGGGTACTCTACGAGCAGTACTTC
TRBV25-1	NA	NA	TRBJ2-2	CASSPGGELFF	TGTGCCAGCAGTCCAGGCGGGGAGCTGTTTTTT
TRBV29-1	NA	NA	TRBJ2-5	CSVFLETQYF	TGCAGCGTCTTCCTCGAGACCCAGTACTTC
TRBV4-3	TRBD1	NA	TRBJ2-7	CASSLDRGYSYEQYF	TGCGCCAGCAGCCTAGACAGGGGATACTCCTACGAGCAGTACTTC
TRBV29-1	NA	NA	TRBJ1-2	CSVEERQTYGYTF	TGCAGCGTTGAGGAACGACAGACCTATGGCTACACCTTC
TRBV5-1	TRBD2	few	TRBJ2-7	CASSLTSSDEQYF	TGCGCCAGCAGCCTGACTAGCTCGGACGAGCAGTACTTC
TRBV2	NA	NA	TRBJ2-3	CASSWTRGDTQYF	TGTGCCAGCAGTTGGACCAGAGGAGATACGCAGTATTTT
TRBV30	NA	NA	TRBJ1-1	CAWSPLENTEAFF	TGTGCCTGGAGTCCGTTAGAGAACACTGAAGCTTTCTTT
TRBV13	TRBD1	few	TRBJ2-7	CASSSGQGYEQYF	TGTGCCAGCAGCTCGGGACAGGGCTACGAGCAGTACTTC
TRBV5-6	NA	NA	TRBJ2-7	CASIGTSSYEQYF	TGTGCCAGCATCGGGACTTCCTCCTACGAGCAGTACTTC
TRBV4-1	NA	few	TRBJ1-5	CASSPVLNQPQHF	TGCGCCAGCAGCCCGGTCCTCAATCAGCCCCAGCATTTT
TRBV28	TRBD2	NA	TRBJ2-7	CAVAGEGFYEQYF	TGTGCCGTAGCGGGGGAGGGGTTCTACGAGCAGTACTTC
TRBV30	TRBD1	NA	TRBJ1-1	CAWSSDRVVEAFF	TGTGCCTGGAGTTCCGACAGGGTCGTTGAAGCTTTCTTT
TRBV27	NA	NA	TRBJ1-4	CASRGAGAELFF	TGTGCCAGCAGAGGAGCGGGGGCGGAACTGTTTTTT
TRBV13	NA	NA	TRBJ1-2	CASSSGTYGYTF	TGTGCCAGCAGCTCGGGGACCTATGGCTACACCTTC
TRBV14	TRBD1	NA	TRBJ2-3	CASSTRTGGGTDTQYF	TGTGCCAGCAGCACACGGACAGGGGGAGGGACAGATACGCAGTATTTT
TRBV5-6	NA	NA	TRBJ1-1	CASRAGNTEAFF	TGTGCCAGCAGAGCAGGGAACACTGAAGCTTTCTTT
TRBV2	TRBD2	NA	TRBJ2-3	CASFTKDSGGEVDTQYF	TGTGCCAGCTTTACCAAAGATAGCGGGGGGGAAGTCGATACGCAGTATTTT
TRBV10-2	NA	NA	TRBJ2-7	CASSERQAYEQYF	TGCGCCAGCAGTGAGCGGCAGGCCTACGAGCAGTACTTC
TRBV30	TRBD1	few	TRBJ2-3	CAWSVRDRGTDTQYF	TGTGCCTGGAGTGTCCGGGACAGGGGCACAGATACGCAGTATTTT
TRBV5-1	TRBD1	few	TRBJ2-7	CASSSGQFWYF	TGCGCCAGCAGCTCGGGACAGTTTTGGTACTTC
TRBV14	NA	NA	TRBJ1-2	CASSQDSYGYTF	TGTGCCAGCAGCCAAGACAGCTATGGCTACACCTTC
TRBV5-6	TRBD2	NA	TRBJ2-3	CASSFSSGGPRTDTQYF	TGTGCCAGCAGCTTCTCTAGCGGGGGTCCCCGCACAGATACGCAGTATTTT
TRBV6-6	NA	NA	TRBJ1-1	CASTPGNTEAFF	TGTGCCAGCACCCCGGGAAACACTGAAGCTTTCTTT
TRBV7-6	NA	NA	TRBJ2-2	CASSLTGELFF	TGTGCCAGCAGCTTAACCGGGGAGCTGTTTTTT
TRBV11-2	TRBD1	few	TRBJ2-5	CASSIRTGGVFMGETQYF	TGTGCCAGCAGCATAAGGACAGGGGGCGTTTTTATGGGAGAGACCCAGTACTTC
TRBV14	NA	NA	TRBJ2-7	CASSPRLDRSYEQYF	TGTGCCAGCAGCCCAAGATTGGACAGATCCTACGAGCAGTACTTC
TRBV10-3	TRBD2	few	TRBJ2-6	CATGTSGKTSGANVLTF	TGTGCCACCGGGACTAGCGGTAAAACCTCTGGGGCCAACGTCCTGACTTTC
TRBV2	NA	once	TRBJ1-6	CASREGGSYNSPLHF	TGTGCCAGCAGGGAAGGGGGTTCCTATAATTCACCCCTCCACTTT
TRBV29-1	TRBD1	few	TRBJ2-7	CSVVGTATYEQYF	TGCAGCGTTGTAGGGACAGCTACCTACGAGCAGTACTTC
TRBV13	NA	NA	TRBJ2-7	CASSLMYEQYF	TGTGCCAGCAGCTTAATGTACGAGCAGTACTTC
TRBV4-3	NA	NA	TRBJ2-1	CASSQDLRDNEQFF	TGCGCCAGCAGCCAAGACCTTAGAGACAATGAGCAGTTCTTC
TRBV4-3	NA	few	TRBJ2-2	CASSQDGRGGTGELFF	TGCGCCAGCAGCCAAGACGGCAGGGGAGGTACCGGGGAGCTGTTTTTT
TRBV2	TRBD1	few	TRBJ1-5	CASSAGQRNQPQHF	TGTGCCAGCAGTGCGGGACAGCGCAATCAGCCCCAGCATTTT
TRBV23-1	NA	many	TRBJ2-1	CASSRHHNEQFF	TGCGCCAGCAGTCGACACCACAATGAGCAGTTCTTC